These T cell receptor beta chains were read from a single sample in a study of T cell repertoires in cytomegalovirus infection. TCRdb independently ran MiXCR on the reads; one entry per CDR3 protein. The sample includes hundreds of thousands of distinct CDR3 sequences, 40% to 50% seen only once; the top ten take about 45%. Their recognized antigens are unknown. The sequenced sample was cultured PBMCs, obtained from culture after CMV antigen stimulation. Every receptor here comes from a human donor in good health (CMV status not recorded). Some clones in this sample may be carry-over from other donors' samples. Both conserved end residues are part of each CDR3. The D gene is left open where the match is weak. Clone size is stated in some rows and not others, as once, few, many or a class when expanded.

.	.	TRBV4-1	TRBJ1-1	TGCGCCAGCAGCCACTCGGTACAGGGCATGACATTGAACACTGAAGCTTTCTTT	CASSHSVQGMTLNTEAFF
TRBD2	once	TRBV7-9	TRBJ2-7	TGTGCCAGCAGCTTCGGGACTAGCGGGAGAAATCGCGAGCAGTACTTC	CASSFGTSGRNREQYF
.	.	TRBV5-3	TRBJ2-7	TGTGCCAGCAGCGTGGGACCTAACTACGAGCAGTACTTC	CASSVGPNYEQYF
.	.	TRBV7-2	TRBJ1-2	TGTGCCAGCAGCTTAGCAGGGGGTAACTATGGCTACACCTTC	CASSLAGGNYGYTF
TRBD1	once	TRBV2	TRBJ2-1	TGTGCCAGCATGTTGGACAGGGGAGGGGACAATGAGCAGTTCTTC	CASMLDRGGDNEQFF
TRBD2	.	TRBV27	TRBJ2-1	TGTGCCAGCAGTTTAAAGAATTTGCTAGCGGGATTCGAGAATGAGCAGTTCTTC	CASSLKNLLAGFENEQFF
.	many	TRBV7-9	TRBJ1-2	TGTGCCAGCAGCTTGTGGGACGGAGGCTACACCTTC	CASSLWDGGYTF
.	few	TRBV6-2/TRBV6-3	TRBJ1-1	TGTGCCAGCAGTTACTCGTGGCAGATGAACACTGAAGCTTTCTTT	CASSYSWQMNTEAFF
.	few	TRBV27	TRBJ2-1	TGTGCCAGCAGTATCACTGGCTTCCACAATGAGCAGTTCTTC	CASSITGFHNEQFF
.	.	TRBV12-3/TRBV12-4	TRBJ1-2	TGTGCCAGCATCAATGAAAGGTTCGATGGCTACACCTTC	CASINERFDGYTF
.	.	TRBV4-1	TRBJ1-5	TGCGCCAGCAGCCCGCGGACTCCAGGGGGCAATCAGCCCCAGCATTTT	CASSPRTPGGNQPQHF
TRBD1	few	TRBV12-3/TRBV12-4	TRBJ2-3	TGTGCCAGCAGTCTCGGGGACAGGGGGTTTACAGATACGCAGTATTTT	CASSLGDRGFTDTQYF
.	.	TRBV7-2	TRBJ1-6	TGTGCCAGCAGCTTCGGCCCTAGCTCCTATAATTCACCCCTCCACTTT	CASSFGPSSYNSPLHF
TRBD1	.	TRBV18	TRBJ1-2	TGTGCCAGCTCACCACCTTCAAAGGACAGGGAGGACTATGGCTACACCTTC	CASSPPSKDREDYGYTF
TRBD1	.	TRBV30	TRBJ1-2	TGTGCCTGGAGTCGGGGCAGGGGGCTGATTGGCTACACCTTC	CAWSRGRGLIGYTF
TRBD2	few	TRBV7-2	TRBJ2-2	TGTGCCAGCAGCTTAGGTGGACTAGCGGGAGGCGCCGGGGAGCTGTTTTTT	CASSLGGLAGGAGELFF
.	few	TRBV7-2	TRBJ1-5	TGTGCCAGCAGCTTAGTTGTTGGCAATCAGCCCCAGCATTTT	CASSLVVGNQPQHF
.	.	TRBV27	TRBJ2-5	TGTGCCAGCAGTTCTCTACTCCAAGAGACCCAGTACTTC	CASSSLLQETQYF
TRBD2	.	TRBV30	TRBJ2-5	TGTGCCTGGAGTGTTACTCGCGGGAGGAGTAGGGGAGAGACCCAGTACTTC	CAWSVTRGRSRGETQYF
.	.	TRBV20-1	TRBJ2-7	TGCAGTGCCAACCCGTCAGCGACCCCCTACGAGCAGTACTTC	CSANPSATPYEQYF
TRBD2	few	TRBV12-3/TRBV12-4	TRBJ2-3	TGTGCCAGCAGCATAACTAGCGGGGCTTTCACAGATACGCAGTATTTT	CASSITSGAFTDTQYF
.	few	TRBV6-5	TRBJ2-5	TGTGCCAGCAGTTACGGGGGTGGGGCACGGGGGCCGCAACGCCAGTACTTC	CASSYGGGARGPQRQYF
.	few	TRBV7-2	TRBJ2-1	TGTGCCAGCAGCTTGTCCGGGACCGTCAATGAGCAGTTCTTC	CASSLSGTVNEQFF
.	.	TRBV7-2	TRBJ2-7	TGTGCCAGCAGTAAACAGGGCGTCGGATTCCACGAGCAGTACTTC	CASSKQGVGFHEQYF
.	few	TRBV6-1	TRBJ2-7	TGTGCCAGCAGTGAAGATTTCCAAATATACGAGCAGTACTTC	CASSEDFQIYEQYF
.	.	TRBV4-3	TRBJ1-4	TGCGCCAGCAGCCACACAGGCTTGGTGAATGAAAAACTGTTTTTT	CASSHTGLVNEKLFF
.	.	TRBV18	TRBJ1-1	TGTGCCAGCTCACCCAGAAGGGATAACACTGAAGCTTTCTTT	CASSPRRDNTEAFF
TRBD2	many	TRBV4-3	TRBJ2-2	TGCGCCAGCAGCCAAGAAATATCGGGGCTAGCGGGCATCGCGAACACCGGGGAGCTGTTTTTT	CASSQEISGLAGIANTGELFF
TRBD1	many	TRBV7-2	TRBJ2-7	TGTGCCAGCAGCCGGACTGACAGGGGCTACGAGCAGTACTTC	CASSRTDRGYEQYF
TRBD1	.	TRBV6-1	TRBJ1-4	TGTGCCAGCAGCACGGGACAGGGGAATGAAAAACTGTTTTTT	CASSTGQGNEKLFF
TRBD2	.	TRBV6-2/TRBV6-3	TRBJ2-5	TGTGCCAGCACCGACGGGACTAGCGCCCTCGGAGAGACCCAGTACTTC	CASTDGTSALGETQYF
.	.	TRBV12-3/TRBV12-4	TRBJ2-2	TGTGCCAGCAGTTACCTCGGTGGCACCGGGGAGCTGTTTTTT	CASSYLGGTGELFF
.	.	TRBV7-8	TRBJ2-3	TGTGCCAGCAGCTTAGTGTGGGGGAGGCCTAGCACAGATACGCAGTATTTT	CASSLVWGRPSTDTQYF
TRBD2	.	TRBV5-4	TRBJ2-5	TGTGCCAGCAGCAAGAGGACTAGCGGGGGAGAGACCCAGTACTTC	CASSKRTSGGETQYF
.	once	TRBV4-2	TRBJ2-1	TGTGCCAGCAGCCAAGATTGGGGCCTCCTCTACAATGAGCAGTTCTTC	CASSQDWGLLYNEQFF
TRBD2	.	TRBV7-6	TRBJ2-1	TGTGCCAGCAGCTTAGTGGCTAGCGGGAGAATTTTATCGTATCTCAATGAGCAGTTCTTC	CASSLVASGRILSYLNEQFF
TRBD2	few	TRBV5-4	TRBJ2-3	TGTGCCAGCAGCTTGGGACTAGCGGCCTTACGCACCCTCACAGATACGCAGTATTTT	CASSLGLAALRTLTDTQYF
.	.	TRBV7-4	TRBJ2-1	TGTGCCAGCAGCTTATCGGCCCACCGGGAGCATCAGGTCTTC	CASSLSAHREHQVF
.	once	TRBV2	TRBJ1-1	TGTGCCAGCACGATGGCGGTGGAAGCTTTCTTT	CASTMAVEAFF
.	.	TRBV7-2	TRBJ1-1	TGTGCCAGCAGCTCCCGTAACACTGAAGCTTTCTTT	CASSSRNTEAFF
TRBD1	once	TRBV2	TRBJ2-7	TGTGCCAGCCGGAGTAGACAGGGACACTACGAGCAGTACTTC	CASRSRQGHYEQYF
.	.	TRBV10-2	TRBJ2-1	TGCGCCAGCAGTGAGTTTGTCAATGAGCAGTTCTTC	CASSEFVNEQFF
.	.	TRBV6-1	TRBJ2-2	TGTGCCAGCAGTGAATTTGGGAGGGGGCGGGGCGGGGAGCTGTTTTTT	CASSEFGRGRGGELFF
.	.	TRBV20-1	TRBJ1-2	TGCAGTGCTAGGGGTTTGGACAGCCTCTATGGCTACACCTTC	CSARGLDSLYGYTF
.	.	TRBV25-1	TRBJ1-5	TGTGCCAGCAGTGAAGGTGGGGGGGTGGGTCAGCCCCAGCATTTT	CASSEGGGVGQPQHF
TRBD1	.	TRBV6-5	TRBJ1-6	TGTGCCACACGGACAGGGGGCACCTATTCACCCCTCCACTTT	CATRTGGTYSPLHF
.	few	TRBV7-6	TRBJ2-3	TGTGCCAGCAGCTTATTATCGGCAGGCGATACAGATACGCAGTATTTT	CASSLLSAGDTDTQYF
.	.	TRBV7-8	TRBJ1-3	TGTGCCAGCAGCTTGCAGAAAAGCTCTGGAAACACCATATATTTT	CASSLQKSSGNTIYF
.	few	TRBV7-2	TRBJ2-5	TGTGCCAGCAGCGCCCTCGGGACATCAGAGACCCAGTACTTC	CASSALGTSETQYF
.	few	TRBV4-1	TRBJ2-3	TGCGCCAGCAGCCAAGGGGCCGGGGTCCTCACAGATACGCAGTATTTT	CASSQGAGVLTDTQYF